Included here is one T cell receptor beta chain sequence, with context. Its antigen is currently unknown. Just one base apart from a much larger clone, this may be a read error. This sample stems from a study of post-analysis software for immune sequencing data. Findings and caveats of the study: The study found TRBV5-6, TRBV5-1 and TRBV20-1 among a few TRBV segments more frequent in patients than controls. There was significantly lower normalized Chao1 diversity in multiple sclerosis patients than in controls.

Germline V lookup: CDR1 SGHRS, CDR2 YFSETQ. CDR3 length equals 13 residues. Included in the TCR beta cDNA libraries were unique molecular identifiers. The T cell input of about 0.85 to 10 million gave about 470,000 cDNA molecules. TCRdb redid the calling of the PCR reads with MiXCR, one entry per CDR3 protein. This table has 150,000 to 200,000 distinct CDR3 sequences, about 30% appearing once. The chain uses TRBV5-1 and TRBJ2-1; no clear D gene. Material for sequencing was blood. The sequence was obtained from a girl between 10 and 17 years old with multiple sclerosis. In DNA form, the CDR3 reads TGCGCCGGCAGCTTTCTGGCCAACAATGAGCAGTTCTTC. Its protein is CAGSFLANNEQFF.